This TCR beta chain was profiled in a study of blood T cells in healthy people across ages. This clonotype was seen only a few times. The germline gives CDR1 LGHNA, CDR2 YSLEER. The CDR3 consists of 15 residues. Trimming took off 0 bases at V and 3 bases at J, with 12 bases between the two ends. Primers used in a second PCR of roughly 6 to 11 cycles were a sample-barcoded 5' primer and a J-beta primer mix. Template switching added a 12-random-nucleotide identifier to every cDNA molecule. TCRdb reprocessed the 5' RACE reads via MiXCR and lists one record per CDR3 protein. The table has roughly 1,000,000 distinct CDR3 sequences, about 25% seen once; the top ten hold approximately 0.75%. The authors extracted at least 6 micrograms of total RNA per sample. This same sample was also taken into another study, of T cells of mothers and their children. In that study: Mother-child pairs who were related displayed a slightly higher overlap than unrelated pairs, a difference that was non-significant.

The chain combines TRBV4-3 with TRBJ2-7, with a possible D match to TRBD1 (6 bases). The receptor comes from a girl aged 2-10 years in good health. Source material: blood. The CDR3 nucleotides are TGCGCCAGCAGCCAAGAGCCAGGGGTCGGCTACGAGCAGTACTTC. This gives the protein CASSQEPGVGYEQYF.